This T cell receptor beta chain came from a study of blood T cell repertoires in COVID-19. Study-level information: Acute and convalescent COVID-19 specimens originated in the United States, Italy and Spain.

Per the study methods: From reference gene primer amplification, estimates of nucleated cell counts were derived. Clones were read by immunoSEQ multiplex PCR, and TCRdb kept only the in-frame ones, dropping some. V and J calls and clone size are copied from that table; D and trimming were computed from the DNA. The data show fewer than 55,000 clones, around 83% seen once. This CDR3 is 20 amino acids long. The germline gives CDR1 MNHNY, CDR2 SVGAGI (reference sequence). The trim removed 5 bases at V and 4 bases at J, leaving 21 bases unmatched. Specimen: peripheral blood. V gene TRBV6-6 combines with J gene TRBJ1-3; 9 nucleotides match TRBD1. The TCR was taken from a man between 45 and 60 years old with acute or convalescent COVID-19. The CDR3 DNA sequence: TGTGCCAGCAGTCGACGAATGCAGCGGGACAGGGTCCTGGGAGGAAACACCATATATTTT. Protein: CASSRRMQRDRVLGGNTIYF.